The present T cell receptor beta chain was sequenced within a study of cytomegalovirus exposure and HLA in healthy donors. Whole-study results and caveats: In all likelihood, a cluster of highly shared sequence variants was a sequencing artifact. A later analysis revealed that TCR association rates differed between HLA loci, peaking at DRB1 and bottoming out at HLA-C. Later work found most CMV-associated TCR beta chains apparently HLA-restricted. Presence/absence analyses took donor sequencing depth as roughly uniform.

About this clone: Its antigen remains unknown.

This PCR relied on a set of 60 Vbeta primers and 13 Jbeta primers. Data came from immunoSEQ multiplex PCR; TCRdb stores just in-frame clones and leaves some out. Of approximately 170,000 clones listed, over 70% are singletons. The CDR3 consists of 13 residues. Germline CDR1 reads MGHRA; CDR2 reads YSYEKL. Trimming took off 1 base at V and 5 bases at J, with 6 bases between the two ends. This rearrangement joins TRBV4-1 to TRBJ1-3; no reliable D call. Sequencing used PBMCs. This TCR was sampled from a woman aged 40 to 50 in good health and CMV-seropositive. CDR3 nucleotide sequence: TGCGCCAGCAGCCAAGGGCAGAGAAACACCATATATTTT. Its protein is CASSQGQRNTIYF.